This entry is about one T cell receptor beta chain. No antigen is known for it. The sample is drawn from a study of T cells in localized non-small cell lung cancer. Study-level results: Because only a single region of the tumor was sequenced, heterogeneity remains possible. Greater T cell density in blood accompanied longer overall survival. Across samples, adjacent lung featured a median 57 of the top 100 tumor clones. Maximal T cell clonality occurred in uninvolved adjacent lung, with tumor ranking below it.

Germline V gives CDR1 SGHTA, CDR2 FQGNSA. This CDR3 spans 12 amino acids. The V end lost 1 base, the J end lost 4 bases, and 3 bases lay between the germline ends. Clones were read by immunoSEQ multiplex PCR, and TCRdb kept only the in-frame ones, dropping some. Of tens of thousands of clones listed, about nine tenths are singletons. This TCR derives from a woman aged 40-70 years with stage I lung adenocarcinoma. The chain carries TRBV7-2 and TRBJ2-3; D is unresolved. Here the sequenced sample was peripheral blood, taken before any cancer treatment. For the CDR3, the DNA is TGTGCCAGCAGCTTAGATGCAGATACGCAGTATTTT. It yields the protein CASSLDADTQYF.